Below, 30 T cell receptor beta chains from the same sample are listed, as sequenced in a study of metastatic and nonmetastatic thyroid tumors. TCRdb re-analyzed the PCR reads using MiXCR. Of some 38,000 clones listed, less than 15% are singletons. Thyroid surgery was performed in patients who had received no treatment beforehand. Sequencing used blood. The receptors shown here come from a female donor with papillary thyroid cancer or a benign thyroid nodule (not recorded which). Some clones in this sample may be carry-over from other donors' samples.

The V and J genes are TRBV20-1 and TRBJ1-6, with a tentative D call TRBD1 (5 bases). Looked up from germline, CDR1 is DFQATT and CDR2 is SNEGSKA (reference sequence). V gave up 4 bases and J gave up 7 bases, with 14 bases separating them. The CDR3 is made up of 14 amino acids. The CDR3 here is CSAIFGTENSPLHF. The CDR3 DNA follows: TGCAGTGCTATTTTCGGGACGGAAAATTCACCCCTCCACTTT.

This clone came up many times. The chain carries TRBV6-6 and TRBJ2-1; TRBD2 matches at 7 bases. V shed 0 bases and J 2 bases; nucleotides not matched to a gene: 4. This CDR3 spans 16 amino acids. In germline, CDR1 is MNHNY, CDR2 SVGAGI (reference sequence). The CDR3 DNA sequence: TGTGCCAGCAGTTACTCGGTTGGGAGGGCCTACAATGAGCAGTTCTTC. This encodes CASSYSVGRAYNEQFF.

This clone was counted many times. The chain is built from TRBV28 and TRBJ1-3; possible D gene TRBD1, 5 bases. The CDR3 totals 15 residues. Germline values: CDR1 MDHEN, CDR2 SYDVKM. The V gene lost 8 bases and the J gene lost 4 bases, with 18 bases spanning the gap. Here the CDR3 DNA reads TGTGCCAGCGGGGATCGGGACGGCCGGGGAAACACCATATATTTT. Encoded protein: CASGDRDGRGNTIYF.

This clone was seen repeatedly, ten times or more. As DNA, the CDR3 is TGCGCCAGCGCCGCACAGGGGGCGGGCACTGAAGCTTTCTTT. This translates into CASAAQGAGTEAFF. The V gene is TRBV5-1, the J gene TRBJ1-1, with 9 bases aligning to TRBD1. This CDR3 contains 14 residues. V shed 7 bases, J shed 4 bases, and the junction held 8 bases outside the gene matches. The germline gives CDR1 SGHRS, CDR2 YFSETQ.

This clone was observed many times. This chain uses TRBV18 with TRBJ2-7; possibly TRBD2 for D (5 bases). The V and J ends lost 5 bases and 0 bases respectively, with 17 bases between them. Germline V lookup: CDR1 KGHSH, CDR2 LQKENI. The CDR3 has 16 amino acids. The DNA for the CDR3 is TGTGCCAGCTCAGCCCCGGTCGGGGTGAGCTCCTACGAGCAGTACTTC. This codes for CASSAPVGVSSYEQYF.

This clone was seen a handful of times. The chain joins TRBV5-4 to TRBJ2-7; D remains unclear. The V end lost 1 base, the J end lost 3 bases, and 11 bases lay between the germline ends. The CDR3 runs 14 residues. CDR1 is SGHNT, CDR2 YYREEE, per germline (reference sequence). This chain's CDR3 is CASSLRLGNYEQYF. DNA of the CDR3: TGTGCCAGCAGCTTGCGCCTGGGGAACTACGAGCAGTACTTC.

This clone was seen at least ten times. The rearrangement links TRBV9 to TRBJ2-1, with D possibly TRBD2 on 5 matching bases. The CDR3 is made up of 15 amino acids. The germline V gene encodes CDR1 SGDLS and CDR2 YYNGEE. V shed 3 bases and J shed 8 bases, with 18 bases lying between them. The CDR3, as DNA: TGTGCCAGCAGCGAGTCCGTGGGAGATAAGTATGAGCAGTTCTTC. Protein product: CASSESVGDKYEQFF.

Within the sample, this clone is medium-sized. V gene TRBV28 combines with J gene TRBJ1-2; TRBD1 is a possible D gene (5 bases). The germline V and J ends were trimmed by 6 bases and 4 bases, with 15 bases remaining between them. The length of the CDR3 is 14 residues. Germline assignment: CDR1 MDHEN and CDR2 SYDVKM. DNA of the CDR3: TGTGCCAGCAGCTCCTCCGGGACGAGCTATGGCTACACCTTC. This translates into CASSSSGTSYGYTF.

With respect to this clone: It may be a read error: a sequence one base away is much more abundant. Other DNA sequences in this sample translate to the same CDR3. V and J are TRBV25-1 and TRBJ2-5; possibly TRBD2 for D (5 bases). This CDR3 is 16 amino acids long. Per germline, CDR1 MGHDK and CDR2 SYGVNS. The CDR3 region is CASSAGKGRTQETQYF. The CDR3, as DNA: TGCGCCAGCAGCGCCGGGAAAGGCCGAACACAAGAGACCCAGTACTTC.

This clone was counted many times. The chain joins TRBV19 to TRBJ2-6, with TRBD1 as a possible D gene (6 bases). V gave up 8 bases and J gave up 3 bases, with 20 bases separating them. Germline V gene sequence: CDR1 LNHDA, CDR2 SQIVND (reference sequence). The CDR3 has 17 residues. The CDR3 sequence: CASSLRGAVVGANVLTF. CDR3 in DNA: TGTGCCAGTTCACTCAGGGGCGCGGTAGTTGGGGCCAACGTCCTGACTTTC.

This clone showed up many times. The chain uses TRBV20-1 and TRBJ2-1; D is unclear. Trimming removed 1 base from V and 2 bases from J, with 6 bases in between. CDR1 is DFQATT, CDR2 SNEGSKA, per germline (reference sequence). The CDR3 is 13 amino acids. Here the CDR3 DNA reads TGCAGTGCTAGAGGGGTCACCTACAATGAGCAGTTCTTC. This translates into CSARGVTYNEQFF.

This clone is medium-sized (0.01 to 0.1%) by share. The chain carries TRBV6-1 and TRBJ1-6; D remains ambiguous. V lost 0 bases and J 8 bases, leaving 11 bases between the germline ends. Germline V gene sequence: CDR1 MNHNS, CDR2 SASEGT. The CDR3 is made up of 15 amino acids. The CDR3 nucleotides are TGTGCCAGCAGTGAAGCAGCCGGATGGGATTCACCCCTCCACTTT. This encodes CASSEAAGWDSPLHF.

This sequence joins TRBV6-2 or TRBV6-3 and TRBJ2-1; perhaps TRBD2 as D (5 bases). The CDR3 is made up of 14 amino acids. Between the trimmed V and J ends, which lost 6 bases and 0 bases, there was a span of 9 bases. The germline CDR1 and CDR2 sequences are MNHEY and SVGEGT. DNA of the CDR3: TGTGCCAGCAGCTTCGACTACTCCTACAATGAGCAGTTCTTC. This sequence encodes CASSFDYSYNEQFF.

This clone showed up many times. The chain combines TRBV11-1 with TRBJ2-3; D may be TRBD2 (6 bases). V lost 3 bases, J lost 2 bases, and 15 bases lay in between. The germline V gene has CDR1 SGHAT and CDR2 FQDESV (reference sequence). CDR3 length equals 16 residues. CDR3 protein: CASSLQEGSSTDTQYF. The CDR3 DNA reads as TGTGCCAGCAGCTTGCAGGAGGGCTCCTCCACAGATACGCAGTATTTT.

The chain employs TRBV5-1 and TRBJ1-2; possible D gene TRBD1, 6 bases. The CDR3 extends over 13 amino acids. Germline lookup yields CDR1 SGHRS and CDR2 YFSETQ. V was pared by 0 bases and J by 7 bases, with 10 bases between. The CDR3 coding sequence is TGCGCCAGCAGCTTGGGGAGGGGGATTGGCTACACCTTC. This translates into CASSLGRGIGYTF.

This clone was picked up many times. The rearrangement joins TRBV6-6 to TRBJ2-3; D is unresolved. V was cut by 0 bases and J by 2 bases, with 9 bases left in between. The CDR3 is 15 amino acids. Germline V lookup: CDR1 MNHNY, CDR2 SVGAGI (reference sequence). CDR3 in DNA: TGTGCCAGCAGTTACTCAAGCTCCCCCACAGATACGCAGTATTTT. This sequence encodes CASSYSSSPTDTQYF.

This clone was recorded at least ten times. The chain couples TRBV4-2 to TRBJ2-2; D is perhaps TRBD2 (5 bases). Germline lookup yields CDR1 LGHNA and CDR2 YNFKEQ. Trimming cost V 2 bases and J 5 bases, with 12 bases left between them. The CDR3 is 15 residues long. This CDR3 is CASSQSGPGTGELFF. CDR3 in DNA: TGTGCCAGCAGCCAAAGCGGACCCGGGACCGGGGAGCTGTTTTTT.

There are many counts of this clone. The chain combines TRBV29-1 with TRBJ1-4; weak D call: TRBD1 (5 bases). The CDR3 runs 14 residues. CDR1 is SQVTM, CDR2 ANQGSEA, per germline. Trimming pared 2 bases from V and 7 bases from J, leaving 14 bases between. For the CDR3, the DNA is TGCAGCGTTGAACCCTTGGGGGATGGTGAAAAACTGTTTTTT. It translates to CSVEPLGDGEKLFF.

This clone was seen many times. In DNA form, the CDR3 reads TGTGCCAGCAGCCGAGCGGCAGGTTTTTATGGCTACACCTTC. Translated, it gives CASSRAAGFYGYTF. The chain carries TRBV7-9 and TRBJ1-2; D unresolved. The CDR3 extends over 14 amino acids. Looked up from germline, CDR1 is SEHNR and CDR2 is FQNEAQ (reference sequence). V shed 5 bases and J shed 5 bases, with 15 bases lying between them.

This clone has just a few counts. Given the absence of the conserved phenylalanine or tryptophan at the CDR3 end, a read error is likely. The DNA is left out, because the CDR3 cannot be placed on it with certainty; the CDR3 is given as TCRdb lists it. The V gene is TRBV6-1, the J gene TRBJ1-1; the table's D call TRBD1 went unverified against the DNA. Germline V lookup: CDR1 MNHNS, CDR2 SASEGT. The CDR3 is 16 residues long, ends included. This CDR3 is CASRPGQGFLNTEDFS.

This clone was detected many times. CDR3 in amino acids: CASSQGAGEETQYF. For the CDR3, the DNA is TGTGCCAGCAGCCAGGGGGCAGGGGAAGAGACCCAGTACTTC. V gene TRBV4-2 combines with J gene TRBJ2-5; possible D gene TRBD1, 6 bases. With 3 bases removed from V and 3 bases from J, the gap between germline ends came to 11 bases. The length of the CDR3 is 14 residues. Germline V gives CDR1 LGHNA, CDR2 YNFKEQ.

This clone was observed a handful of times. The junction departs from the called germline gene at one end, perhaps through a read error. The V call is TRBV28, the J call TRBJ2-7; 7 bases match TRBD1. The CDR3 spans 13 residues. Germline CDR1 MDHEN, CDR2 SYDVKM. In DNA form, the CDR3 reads TGTTCCAGCAGCCTACAGGGGTCCGTCGAGCAGTACTTC. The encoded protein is CSSSLQGSVEQYF.

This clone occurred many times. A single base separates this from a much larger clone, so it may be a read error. The CDR3 spells CAGAERGSSYNEQFF. For the CDR3, the DNA is TGTGCCGGCGCAGAAAGGGGTAGCTCCTACAATGAGCAGTTCTTC. The chain joins TRBV27 to TRBJ2-1; TRBD1 is a possible D gene (5 bases). Germline V lookup: CDR1 MNHEY, CDR2 SMNVEV (reference sequence). This CDR3 spans 15 amino acids. The germline V and J ends were trimmed by 11 bases and 0 bases, with 17 bases remaining between them.

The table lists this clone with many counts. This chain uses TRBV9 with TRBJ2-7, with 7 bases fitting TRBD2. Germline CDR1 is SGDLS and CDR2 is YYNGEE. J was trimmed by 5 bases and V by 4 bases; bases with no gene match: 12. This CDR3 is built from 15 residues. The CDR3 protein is CASSNNPGLTHEQYF. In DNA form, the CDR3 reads TGTGCCAGCAGCAACAACCCGGGACTAACTCACGAGCAGTACTTC.

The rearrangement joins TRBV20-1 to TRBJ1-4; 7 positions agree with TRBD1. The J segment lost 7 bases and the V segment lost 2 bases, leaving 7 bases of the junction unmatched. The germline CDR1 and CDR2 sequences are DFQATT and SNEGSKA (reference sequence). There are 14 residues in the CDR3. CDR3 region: CSARPRQGFEKLFF. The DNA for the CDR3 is TGCAGTGCTAGACCCCGACAGGGTTTTGAAAAACTGTTTTTT.

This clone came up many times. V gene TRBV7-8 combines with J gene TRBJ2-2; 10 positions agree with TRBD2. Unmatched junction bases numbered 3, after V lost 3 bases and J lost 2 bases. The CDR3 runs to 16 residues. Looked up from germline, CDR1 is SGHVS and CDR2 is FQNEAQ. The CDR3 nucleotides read TGTGCCAGCAGCTTCAGCGGGAGGGTAAACACCGGGGAGCTGTTTTTT. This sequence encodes CASSFSGRVNTGELFF.

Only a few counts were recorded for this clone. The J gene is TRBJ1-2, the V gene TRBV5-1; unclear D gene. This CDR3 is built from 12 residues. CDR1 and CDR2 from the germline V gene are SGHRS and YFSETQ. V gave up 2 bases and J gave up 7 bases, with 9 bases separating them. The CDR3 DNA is TGCGCCAGCAGCTTTTCCGGAACTGGCTACACCTTC. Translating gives CASSFSGTGYTF.

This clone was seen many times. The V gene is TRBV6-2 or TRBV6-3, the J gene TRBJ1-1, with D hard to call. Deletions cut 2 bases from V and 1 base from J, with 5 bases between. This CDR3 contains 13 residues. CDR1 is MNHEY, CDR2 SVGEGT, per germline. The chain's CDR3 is CASSYGPNTEAFF. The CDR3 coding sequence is TGTGCCAGCAGTTACGGCCCGAACACTGAAGCTTTCTTT.

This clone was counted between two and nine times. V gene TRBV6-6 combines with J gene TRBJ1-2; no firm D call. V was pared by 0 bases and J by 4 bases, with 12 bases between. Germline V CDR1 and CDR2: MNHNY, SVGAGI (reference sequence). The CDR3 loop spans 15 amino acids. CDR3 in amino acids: CASSYSTGYSYGYTF. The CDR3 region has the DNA TGTGCCAGCAGTTACTCGACTGGTTACAGCTATGGCTACACCTTC.

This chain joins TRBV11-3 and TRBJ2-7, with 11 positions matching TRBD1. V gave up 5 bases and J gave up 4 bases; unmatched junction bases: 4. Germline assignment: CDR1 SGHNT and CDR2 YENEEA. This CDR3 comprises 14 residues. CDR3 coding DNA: TGTGCCAGCAGCGACCGGGACAGGGGGTACGAGCAGTACTTC. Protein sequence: CASSDRDRGYEQYF.